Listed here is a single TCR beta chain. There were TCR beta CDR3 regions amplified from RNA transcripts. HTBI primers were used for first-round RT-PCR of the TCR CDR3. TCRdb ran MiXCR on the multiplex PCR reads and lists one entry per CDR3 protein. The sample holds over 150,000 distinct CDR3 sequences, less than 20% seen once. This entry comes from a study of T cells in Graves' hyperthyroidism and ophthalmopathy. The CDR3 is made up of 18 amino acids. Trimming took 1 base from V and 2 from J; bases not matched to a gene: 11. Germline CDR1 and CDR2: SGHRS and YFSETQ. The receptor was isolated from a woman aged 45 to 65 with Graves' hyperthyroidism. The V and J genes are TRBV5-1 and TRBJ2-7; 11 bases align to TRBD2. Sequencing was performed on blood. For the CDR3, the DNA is TGCGCCAGCAGCTTGTCTTCGACTAGCGGGAACCCTACCTACGAGCAGTACTTC. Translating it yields CASSLSSTSGNPTYEQYF.